A selection of T cell receptor beta chains follows, all from one sample in a study of T cell responses to AZD1222 COVID-19 vaccine. Data came from immunoSEQ multiplex PCR; TCRdb stores just in-frame clones and leaves some out. This sample yields about 130,000 clones, of which roughly 86% are seen a single time; approximately 12% belongs to the top ten. The input for sequencing was peripheral blood, taken on day 0 of AZD1222 vaccination. These receptors were taken from an adult in good health. Each CDR3 is given without its conserved first and last residue.

CDR3 protein	CDR3 length	V gene	J gene
ASSWLNTEAF	10	TRBV19	TRBJ1-1
AISESRAGDVATEAF	15	TRBV10-3	TRBJ1-1
SATLRGTQY	9	TRBV20-1	TRBJ2-5
SVEDQLGAGVKWGYT	15	TRBV29-1	TRBJ1-2
ASSSNRDPYEQY	12	TRBV18	TRBJ2-7
ASSSLTLGNTEAF	13	TRBV5-1	TRBJ1-1
ASSWGSGDTQY	11	TRBV19	TRBJ2-3
ASSYSTGNYGYT	12	TRBV6-2/TRBV6-3	TRBJ1-2
ASSPTPNTGELF	12	TRBV3-1/TRBV3-2	TRBJ2-2
ASSLQGFVEQY	11	TRBV12-3/TRBV12-4	TRBJ2-7
ASRALNDQPQH	11	TRBV2	TRBJ1-5
ASSLDASGNTIY	12	TRBV7-9	TRBJ1-3
ASSQDPGGGGYT	12	TRBV4-3	TRBJ1-2
ASSLTMQGALNTGELF	16	TRBV7-3	TRBJ2-2
ASSKGDSSYNEQF	13	TRBV21-1	TRBJ2-1
ASSAGDEIYNEQF	13	TRBV5-1	TRBJ2-1
ASSLGLGPDTQY	12	TRBV7-9	TRBJ2-3
ASSLTAGGLVNEQF	14	TRBV7-2	TRBJ2-1
ASSTLAGYEQY	11	TRBV5-4	TRBJ2-7
ASSQSAATGELF	12	TRBV16	TRBJ2-2
ASSLRRSLNEQF	12	TRBV7-2	TRBJ2-1
ASTRMTDLNYGYT	13	TRBV9	TRBJ1-2
ASLRSSDEQY	10	TRBV6-5	TRBJ2-7
ASIAGGGEKLF	11	TRBV6-1	TRBJ1-4
ASSLIRVAGKNIQY	14	TRBV7-9	TRBJ2-4
ASSPQEGNYGYT	12	TRBV9	TRBJ1-2
ASSLQGHGYT	10	TRBV6-5	TRBJ1-2
ASSLIYGRSYEQY	13	TRBV11-2	TRBJ2-7
ASSLARATKN	10	TRBV7-9	TRBJ1-3
ASSHLAGGILSRRY	14	TRBV11-2	TRBJ2-3
ASSQEWAEGEQF	12	TRBV3-1/TRBV3-2	TRBJ2-1
ASSYSGPGELF	11	TRBV12-3/TRBV12-4	TRBJ2-2